What follows are 19 T cell receptor beta chains derived from one specimen sequenced in a study of T cell repertoires in cytomegalovirus infection. No antigen has been identified for these receptors. One entry per CDR3 protein results from TCRdb running MiXCR on the reads. Of around 770,000 distinct CDR3 sequences detected, 25% to 35% appear once; the ten largest clones hold less than 15%. The sequences come from cultured CD8+ T cells from PBMCs, collected from culture after CMV antigen stimulation. The receptor set was obtained from a human donor in good health (CMV status not recorded). Some clones in this sample may be carry-over from other donors' samples.

J is TRBJ2-1 and V is TRBV7-6; TRBD2 might be the D (7 bases). V lost 5 bases, J lost 8 bases, and 10 bases lay in between. Germline V lookup: CDR1 SGHVS, CDR2 FNYEAQ. The CDR3 runs to 12 residues. CDR3 residues: CASSRGGYEQFF. CDR3 DNA: TGTGCCAGCAGCAGGGGGGGGTATGAGCAGTTCTTC.

This rearrangement joins TRBV10-3 to TRBJ1-4; D is unresolved. The CDR3 is 16 residues long. V was cut by 4 bases and J by 0 bases, with 12 bases left in between. Germline loops: CDR1 ENHRY, CDR2 SYGVKD. The CDR3 DNA is TGTGCCATCAGTGCCACGGAGAGTGCAACTAATGAAAAACTGTTTTTT. Its protein product is CAISATESATNEKLFF.

The gene calls are TRBV7-3 and TRBJ1-1; perhaps TRBD1 as D (5 bases). CDR1 and CDR2 from the germline V gene are SGHTA and FQGTGA. The CDR3 sequence is 16 residues long. V lost 5 bases and J lost 1, with 17 bases in between. CDR3 residues: CASSQAEGMGNTEAFF. CDR3 DNA: TGTGCCAGCAGCCAAGCTGAGGGGATGGGGAACACTGAAGCTTTCTTT.

This clonotype came up a few times. This sequence joins TRBV27 and TRBJ2-3; 7 positions agree with TRBD2. V gave up 3 bases and J gave up 3 bases; unmatched junction bases: 12. In germline, CDR1 is MNHEY, CDR2 SMNVEV (reference sequence). The CDR3 runs 17 residues. CDR3 sequence reads: CASSFLNTGLVTDTQYF. CDR3 bases: TGTGCCAGCAGTTTTCTGAACACCGGACTAGTTACAGATACGCAGTATTTT.

The chain combines TRBV10-3 with TRBJ1-2, with 8 bases matching TRBD1. V was pared by 7 bases and J by 6 bases, with 7 bases of the junction left unmatched. This CDR3 spans 13 amino acids. Germline lookup yields CDR1 ENHRY and CDR2 SYGVKD. The CDR3 DNA reads as TGTGCCATCAACCGACAGGGGCGGGATGGCTACACCTTC. This gives the protein CAINRQGRDGYTF.

In its sample, this clonotype was seen a few times. V is TRBV20-1 and J is TRBJ1-1, with D tentatively TRBD1 (6 bases). This CDR3 is built from 11 residues. The V end was cut by 5 bases, the J end by 5 bases, with 9 bases between. Germline V CDR1 and CDR2: DFQATT, SNEGSKA (reference sequence). In DNA form, the CDR3 reads TGCAGTGCTCTGAGGGGGACTGAAGCTTTCTTT. This sequence encodes CSALRGTEAFF.

V and J are TRBV7-9 and TRBJ2-2, with 9 positions matching TRBD1. This CDR3 has 14 amino acids. J was trimmed by 4 bases and V by 10 bases; bases with no gene match: 7. From germline, CDR1 is SEHNR and CDR2 FQNEAQ (reference sequence). DNA for the CDR3: TGTGCCACCGGGACAGGGAGCCCCACCGGGGAGCTGTTTTTT. It encodes CATGTGSPTGELFF.

This chain uses TRBV4-3 with TRBJ1-2, with D tentatively TRBD1 (5 bases). The length of the CDR3 is 18 residues. Germline CDR1 is LGHNA and CDR2 is YSLEER. V shed 0 bases and J shed 0 bases, with 17 bases lying between them. DNA of the CDR3: TGCGCCAGCAGCCAAGAAGGCCCATTCGGGGGAGCTAACTATGGCTACACCTTC. Translation gives CASSQEGPFGGANYGYTF.

The chain joins TRBV24-1 to TRBJ2-2, with D possibly matching TRBD1 (6 bases). CDR3 length: 14 residues. The V and J ends lost 9 bases and 2 bases respectively, with 12 bases between them. Germline V lookup: CDR1 KGHDR, CDR2 SFDVKD. In DNA form, the CDR3 reads TGTGCCACCCGTGGACAGAGTAACACCGGGGAGCTGTTTTTT. Translated: CATRGQSNTGELFF.

This clonotype was recorded once. This chain connects TRBV3-1 to TRBJ2-2, with unresolved D. V was trimmed by 4 bases and J by 4 bases, leaving 10 bases between them. In germline, CDR1 is LGHDT, CDR2 YNNKEL (reference sequence). The CDR3 has 14 amino acids. Here the CDR3 reads CASSPTDRTGELFF. CDR3 DNA sequence: TGTGCCAGCAGCCCGACGGACCGCACCGGGGAGCTGTTTTTT.

This chain links TRBV4-3 with TRBJ2-3; D unclear. CDR1 is LGHNA and CDR2 is YSLEER in the germline V gene. V was clipped by 4 bases and J by 3 bases, with 14 bases between them. There are 15 residues in the CDR3. The chain's CDR3 is CASSLRHTDTDTQYF. CDR3 sequence (DNA): TGCGCCAGCAGCCTTCGCCATACCGATACAGATACGCAGTATTTT.

A single count supports this clonotype. V and J are TRBV12-3 or TRBV12-4 and TRBJ1-2; D remains ambiguous. The CDR3 is 13 amino acids. V was cut by 3 bases and J by 7 bases, with 12 bases left in between. CDR3 coding DNA: TGTGCCAGCAGTTTTATGGGTACCTCTGGCTACACCTTC. Translated: CASSFMGTSGYTF.

This clonotype was seen more than once but under ten times. The V and J genes are TRBV20-1 and TRBJ2-7, with 7 bases fitting TRBD1. CDR1 DFQATT and CDR2 SNEGSKA come from the germline V gene (reference sequence). V shed 1 base, J shed 2 bases, and the junction held 14 bases outside the gene matches. The CDR3 consists of 17 residues. Here the CDR3 reads CSARGTLGTAGTYEQYF. CDR3 coding DNA: TGCAGTGCTAGAGGAACCCTAGGGACAGCCGGAACCTACGAGCAGTACTTC.

The chain links TRBV4-1 to TRBJ2-1; perhaps TRBD1 as D (6 bases). The CDR3 length is 15 residues. Germline CDR1 MGHRA, CDR2 YSYEKL. V shed 6 bases and J shed 6 bases, with 18 bases lying between them. The CDR3 loop reads CASSLPGRGPNEQFF. As DNA, the CDR3 is TGCGCCAGCAGTCTTCCCGGCAGGGGCCCCAATGAGCAGTTCTTC.

J is TRBJ2-3 and V is TRBV5-4, with D uncertain. Germline V gene data show CDR1 as SGHNT and CDR2 as YYREEE (reference sequence). V dropped 0 bases and J dropped 6 bases, with 20 bases sitting between them. The CDR3 consists of 17 residues. CDR3 sequence reads: CASSLEGRAGVSDTQYF. The CDR3 region has the DNA TGTGCCAGCAGCTTGGAAGGTCGGGCCGGAGTTAGTGATACGCAGTATTTT.

This clonotype has just a few counts. The gene calls are TRBV18 and TRBJ2-7, with TRBD1 as a possible D gene (6 bases). The CDR3 contains 13 residues. CDR1 KGHSH and CDR2 LQKENI come from the germline V gene. V lost 6 bases and J 4 bases, leaving 13 bases between the germline ends. The CDR3 nucleotides are TGTGCCAGCTCCCCCGACAGGACTTACGAGCAGTACTTC. Its protein product is CASSPDRTYEQYF.

The gene calls are TRBV27 and TRBJ2-5; D is uncertain. This CDR3 region has 14 residues. Trimming pared 1 base from V and 4 bases from J, leaving 10 bases between. Germline V gene lookup returns CDR1 MNHEY and CDR2 SMNVEV (reference sequence). The CDR3 nucleotides are TGTGCCAGCAGTTTATTTCGATCTGGAGAGACCCAGTACTTC. Translation gives CASSLFRSGETQYF.

This clonotype has at least ten counts. This rearrangement joins TRBV7-6 to TRBJ2-3, with D maybe TRBD2 (6 bases). CDR3 length: 14 residues. Trimming took off 3 bases at V and 2 bases at J, with 9 bases between the two ends. CDR1 is SGHVS, CDR2 FNYEAQ, per germline. The CDR3 reads CASSFLADTDTQYF. In DNA form, the CDR3 reads TGTGCCAGCAGCTTCTTAGCGGACACAGATACGCAGTATTTT.

This chain links TRBV12-3 or TRBV12-4 with TRBJ2-1; 11 bases line up with TRBD2. This CDR3 is 16 amino acids long. The V segment lost 3 bases and the J segment 5 bases; nucleotides outside the gene matches: 6. The CDR3 DNA reads as TGTGCCAGCAGTTTCCCGACTAGCGGGGCCGACAATGAGCAGTTCTTC. It specifies CASSFPTSGADNEQFF.